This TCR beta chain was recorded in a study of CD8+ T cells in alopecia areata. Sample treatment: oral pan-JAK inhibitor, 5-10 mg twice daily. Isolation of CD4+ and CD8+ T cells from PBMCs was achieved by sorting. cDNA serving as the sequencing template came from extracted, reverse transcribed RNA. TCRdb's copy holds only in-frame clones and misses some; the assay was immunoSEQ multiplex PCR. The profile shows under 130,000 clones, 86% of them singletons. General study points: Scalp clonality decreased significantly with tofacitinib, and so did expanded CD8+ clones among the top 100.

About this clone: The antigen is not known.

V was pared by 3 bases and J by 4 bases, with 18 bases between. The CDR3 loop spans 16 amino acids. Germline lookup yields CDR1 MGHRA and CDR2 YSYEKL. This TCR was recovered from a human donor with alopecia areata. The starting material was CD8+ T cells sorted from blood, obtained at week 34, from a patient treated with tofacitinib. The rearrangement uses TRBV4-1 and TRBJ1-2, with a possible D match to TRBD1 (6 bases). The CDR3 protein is CASSQDRAGASYGYTF. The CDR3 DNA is TGCGCCAGCAGCCAGGACCGAGCGGGGGCCAGCTATGGCTACACCTTC.